The clone carrying this TCR beta chain was counted only a few times. Antigen unknown. The sample originates from a study of PD-1 blockade in mismatch repair-deficient tumors. Data came from immunoSEQ multiplex PCR; TCRdb stores just in-frame clones and leaves some out. Of 30,000 to 40,000 clones in the sample, 70% to 90% are singletons; the top ten hold under 5%. Study results and caveats: Tumor-resident clones, often absent from pretreatment blood, expanded after pembrolizumab and then contracted.

Germline CDR1 reads WSHSY; CDR2 reads SAAADI. This CDR3 has 13 amino acids. J lost 5 bases, V lost 8 bases, and 8 bases had no gene match. The sample here was peripheral blood, taken approximately 80 weeks after starting pembrolizumab. The genes are TRBV10-2 and TRBJ2-7; 8 nucleotides line up with TRBD1. The receptor was derived from an adult with mismatch repair-deficient cancer. The CDR3, as DNA: TGCGCCAGCTCGAAGGACAGGGACCACGAGCAGTACTTC. Translation: CASSKDRDHEQYF.